This T cell receptor beta chain was identified in a study of cytomegalovirus exposure and HLA in healthy donors. Whole-study findings and limits: The likely origin of a cluster of highly shared sequence variants was a sequencing artifact. A few CMV-associated chains were confirmed in vitro to be specific for CMV antigens.

This CDR3 comprises 17 residues. The germline V and J ends were trimmed by 1 base and 4 bases, with 16 bases remaining between them. Germline loops: CDR1 LGHNA, CDR2 YSLEER. PCR employed 60 Vbeta and 13 Jbeta primers. Assay used: immunoSEQ multiplex PCR; TCRdb lists only in-frame clones, some missing. The sample has about 160,000 clones, roughly 79% seen once. As concerns this clone: Its target is unknown. Other DNA sequences in this specimen translate into the identical CDR3.

This TCR was recovered from a woman in her forties or fifties in good health and CMV-seronegative. The chain recombines TRBV4-3 with TRBJ2-2; perhaps TRBD1 as D (7 bases). The sample consisted of PBMCs. The CDR3 loop reads CASSQGTGGQSTGELFF. Here the CDR3 DNA reads TGCGCCAGCAGCCAAGGGACCGGGGGACAGAGCACCGGGGAGCTGTTTTTT.